This entry is about one T cell receptor beta chain. Its antigen remains undetermined. No base-level quality is on record; no much larger clone is a single base apart. The immunoSEQ Assay, a bias-controlled multiplex PCR, was used to amplify TCRbeta CDR3 regions from genomic DNA. The study's own analysis went as follows. Nucleated cell counts per sample were estimated from amplification of reference gene primers within the assay. To quantify the absolute abundance of each unique TCRbeta CDR3 rearrangement, sequence reads were collapsed and filtered. For each sample, productive Simpson clonality was calculated by taking the square root of Simpson's diversity index across productive rearrangements. What TCRdb holds here is the immuneACCESS table cut down to in-frame rearrangements. Part of the clones is not present; checked against another copy, under half of the missing clones reflect an unresolved V gene, and the others are unexplained. Clone size and the V and J calls come from that table; the DNA yielded D and trimming. Present in this sample are about 190,000 clones, roughly four fifths of which were seen just once. 12% of the sample is in the top ten clones.

As encoded in the germline V gene, CDR1 is SGHTA while CDR2 is FQGNSA. The CDR3 starts with the cysteine, ends with the phenylalanine, and has 15 residues. Only CDR3 DNA remains: 45 bases, in frame from the first base. Unmatched junction bases come to 2, with V trimmed by 4 bases and J by 2 bases. The sample comes from a study of blood T cell repertoires in COVID-19 (dated by TCRdb to about 2020). Looking at the study overall: The collaborator samples originated in the United States, Italy and Spain and spanned the acute and convalescent phases of COVID-19. Sample metadata almost always included a de-identified subject ID, COVID-19 status, age in years and sex. The material from the prospective study consisted of cDNA or gDNA derived from T cells, B-cell-depleted T cells, or PBMCs. The dataset comprised deeply sampled blood TCRbeta repertoires from subjects exposed to, actively infected with, or recovered from COVID-19. HLA class I and class II types, where available, came from metadata supplied by the sample provider rather than from assay-based typing. Samples were obtained from the ongoing ImmuneRACE study (first 160 participants) and from 950 to 1,500 subjects provided by 6 global collaborators. A freely available public database, intended as a resource for researchers studying the immune response to SARS-CoV-2, is where the repertoires were released.

Study-wide conclusions, independent of this receptor: The amount of clinical and demographic metadata varied by source and participant and was provided uncurated.

The collaborating institutions used their own protocols to collect whole blood in K2EDTA tubes. For TCRbeta analysis, collaborators shipped samples as frozen whole blood, isolated PBMCs, or DNA extracted from either of those sample types. The V and J segments used are TRBV7-2 and TRBJ2-7, and 13 junctional nucleotides match TRBD2. Sequencing was performed on peripheral blood. The receptor comes from a woman in her forties or fifties with acute or convalescent COVID-19. Read as DNA, the sequence is TGTGCCAGCAGCTGGGGACTAGCGGGAACCTACGAGCAGTACTTC. It translates as CASSWGLAGTYEQYF.